This passage covers 25 T cell receptor beta chains from one sample sequenced in a study of metastatic and nonmetastatic thyroid tumors. Ahead of thyroid surgery, no patient had received treatment of any kind. TCRdb reprocessed the PCR reads via MiXCR. Here the sample spans about 40,000 clones, under 20% being singletons. The sample comprised tumor tissue. The receptors were gathered from a female donor with papillary thyroid cancer or a benign thyroid nodule (not recorded which). Some clones in this sample may be carry-over from other donors' samples.

This clone was detected many times. This chain uses TRBV24-1 with TRBJ2-1; 9 bases line up with TRBD1. The CDR3 totals 16 residues. Losses at the gene ends were 6 bases for V and 1 base for J; bases not matched to a gene: 6. Germline CDR1 is KGHDR and CDR2 is SFDVKD. The CDR3, as DNA: TGTGCCACCAGTCAGACAGGGGGACTGTCCTACAATGAGCAGTTCTTC. This translates into CATSQTGGLSYNEQFF.

The V call is TRBV6-1, the J call TRBJ2-5, with D possibly TRBD1 on 6 matching bases. Germline loops: CDR1 MNHNS, CDR2 SASEGT. This CDR3 is 14 amino acids long. Between the trimmed V and J ends, which lost 5 bases and 1 base, there was a span of 11 bases. The CDR3 region has the DNA TGTGCCAGCAGTAGACAGGAAAGCCAAGAGACCCAGTACTTC. Translation gives CASSRQESQETQYF.

The gene calls are TRBV20-1 and TRBJ1-2; D not resolved. In germline, CDR1 is DFQATT, CDR2 SNEGSKA (reference sequence). This CDR3 comprises 16 residues. The germline V and J ends were trimmed by 3 bases and 1 base, with 18 bases remaining between them. In DNA form, the CDR3 reads TGCAGTGCTAGTTTCCCCGGAAGGGCTGTTAACTATGGCTACACCTTC. Its translation is CSASFPGRAVNYGYTF.

Ten or more counts support this clone. The CDR3 protein is CASSLRQRDLSARQNGYTF. DNA of the CDR3: TGTGCCAGCAGCTTACGACAGCGGGACCTGAGCGCCCGCCAGAATGGCTACACCTTC. The chain links TRBV7-2 to TRBJ1-2; maybe TRBD1 (5 bases). V was trimmed by 2 bases and J by 6 bases, leaving 28 bases between them. The germline CDR1 and CDR2 sequences are SGHTA and FQGNSA. This CDR3 is 19 amino acids long.

V and J are TRBV2 and TRBJ2-7; D call uncertain. Germline V CDR1 and CDR2: SNHLY, FYNNEI. The CDR3 extends over 15 amino acids. V was trimmed by 6 bases and J by 0 bases, leaving 15 bases between them. The DNA for the CDR3 is TGTGCCAGCAGCTCGCAGGTGTTGAGCTCCTACGAGCAGTACTTC. Its translation: CASSSQVLSSYEQYF.

This clone was counted many times. CDR3 DNA: TGTGCCAGTCACGAAAGAAAGACAGGGGGCAGGACTGAAGCTTTCTTT. Translation: CASHERKTGGRTEAFF. J is TRBJ1-1 and V is TRBV19; 10 nucleotides align to TRBD1. The CDR3 covers 16 residues. Trimming cost V 8 bases and J 5 bases; bases outside gene matches: 14. Per the germline V gene, CDR1 is LNHDA and CDR2 is SQIVND (reference sequence). Complete variable domain (other parts from reference TRBV19 and TRBJ1-1): DGGITQSPKYLFRKEGQNVTLSCEQNLNHDAMYWYRQDPGQGLRLIYYSQIVNDFQKGDIAEGYSVSREKKESFPLTVTSAQKNPTAFYLCASHERKTGGRTEAFFGQGTRLTVV.

The chain carries TRBV19 and TRBJ1-2; D remains ambiguous. This CDR3 has 11 amino acids. In germline, CDR1 is LNHDA, CDR2 SQIVND (reference sequence). V was trimmed by 6 bases and J by 7 bases, leaving 9 bases between them. The CDR3 sequence is CASRTPGGYTF. The DNA of the CDR3 is TGTGCCAGTAGAACCCCGGGTGGCTACACCTTC.

This clone was recorded at least ten times. This sequence joins TRBV6-1 and TRBJ1-1, with 8 bases aligning to TRBD1. Germline values: CDR1 MNHNS, CDR2 SASEGT. Germline trimming cut 11 bases from V and 3 bases from J; bases unmatched to any gene: 8. The CDR3 contains 13 residues. CDR3 in DNA: TGTGCCGGTGGCCCGGACAGGGACACTGAAGCTTTCTTT. It translates to CAGGPDRDTEAFF.

A remark on this clone: This could be a read error, since a much larger clone is one nucleotide away. The chain carries TRBV28 and TRBJ2-5; 9 positions agree with TRBD1. CDR1 is MDHEN, CDR2 SYDVKM, per germline. CDR3 length: 15 residues. The CDR3 DNA follows: TGTGCCTGCAGTGCGGAACAGGGGGCGATGCAGACCCAGTACTTC. Amino acid sequence: CACSAEQGAMQTQYF.

About this clone: It may be a read error: a sequence one base away is much more abundant. The same CDR3 also results from other DNA sequences found in this sample. The chain is built from TRBV20-1 and TRBJ2-1, with D possibly being TRBD2 (7 bases). The CDR3 extends over 16 amino acids. Germline V gives CDR1 DFQATT, CDR2 SNEGSKA (reference sequence). V dropped 4 bases and J dropped 7 bases, with 23 bases sitting between them. This CDR3 reads CSAKRGGGRRINEQFF. As DNA, the CDR3 is TGCAGTGCTAAGCGCGGGGGCGGGAGAAGGATAAATGAGCAGTTCTTC.

V gene TRBV19 combines with J gene TRBJ1-3; D possibly corresponds to TRBD1 (6 bases). Trimming shortened V by 7 bases and J by 0 bases, and 16 bases separated the two germline ends. CDR1 and CDR2 (germline): LNHDA, SQIVND (reference sequence). This CDR3 has 16 residues. CDR3 in amino acids: CASTYKRGASGNTIYF. In nucleotides, the CDR3 is TGTGCCAGTACCTATAAGAGGGGGGCCTCTGGAAACACCATATATTTT.

The chain is built from TRBV20-1 and TRBJ2-1; no clear D. The CDR3 loop spans 15 amino acids. Germline values: CDR1 DFQATT, CDR2 SNEGSKA (reference sequence). The V gene lost 0 bases and the J gene lost 2 bases, with 11 bases spanning the gap. The CDR3 reads CSARDALLPYNEQFF. The CDR3 region has the DNA TGCAGTGCTAGAGATGCCCTCCTTCCCTACAATGAGCAGTTCTTC.

Regarding this clone: At one end, the junction sequence differs from germline, possibly due to a read error. The chain uses TRBV28 and TRBJ1-5; D is perhaps TRBD1 (6 bases). The CDR3 has 15 residues. Per germline, CDR1 MDHEN and CDR2 SYDVKM. This CDR3 is CASSSTRYRDQPQHF. DNA of the CDR3: TGTGCCAGCAGTTCGACAAGATACAGGGATCAACCCCAGCATTTT.

This clone was found a few times. A much more abundant neighbour one base away suggests this may be a read error. Other DNA sequences in this specimen translate into the identical CDR3. This sequence joins TRBV19 and TRBJ1-5; 9 positions agree with TRBD1. With 2 bases clipped from V and 7 bases from J, the junction kept 6 bases outside the gene matches. The CDR3 sequence is 15 residues long. The germline V gene encodes CDR1 LNHDA and CDR2 SQIVND (reference sequence). Written as DNA, the CDR3 is TGTGCCAGTAGTATAAAAGGGACAGGGAACCAGCCCCAGCATTTT. Encoded protein: CASSIKGTGNQPQHF. The whole variable domain, filled in from reference TRBV19 and TRBJ1-5, reads DGGITQSPKYLFRKEGQNVTLSCEQNLNHDAMYWYRQDPGQGLRLIYYSQIVNDFQKGDIAEGYSVSREKKESFPLTVTSAQKNPTAFYLCASSIKGTGNQPQHFGDGTRLSIL.

This clone has more than one count but fewer than ten. V usage is TRBV6-1 and J usage is TRBJ1-3; D remains unclear. This CDR3 is built from 15 residues. CDR1 and CDR2 (germline): MNHNS, SASEGT. Trimming stripped 5 bases from V and 1 base from J, with 12 bases between. The CDR3 DNA reads TGTGCCAGCAGTTTGCCGTGGGGTTCTGGAAACACCATATATTTT. Amino acid sequence: CASSLPWGSGNTIYF.

This clone was detected many times. The rearrangement links TRBV11-2 to TRBJ2-1, with no clear D. V lost 0 bases and J 0 bases, leaving 6 bases between the germline ends. This CDR3 has 15 amino acids. Germline values: CDR1 SGHAT, CDR2 FQNNGV. CDR3: CASSLETTSYNEQFF. CDR3 sequence (DNA): TGTGCCAGCAGCTTAGAGACAACCTCCTACAATGAGCAGTTCTTC. The full variable domain, with the rest looked up from reference TRBV11-2 and TRBJ2-1, is EAGVAQSPRYKIIEKRQSVAFWCNPISGHATLYWYQQILGQGPKLLIQFQNNGVVDDSQLPKDRFSAERLKGVDSTLKIQPAKLEDSAVYLCASSLETTSYNEQFFGPGTRLTVL.

V usage is TRBV6-1 and J usage is TRBJ1-1, with 7 nucleotides matching TRBD1. Trimming took 5 bases from V and 6 from J; bases not matched to a gene: 9. In germline, CDR1 is MNHNS, CDR2 SASEGT. The CDR3 is 14 residues long. CDR3 amino acids: CASSRAVRGSEAFF. CDR3 coding DNA: TGTGCCAGCAGTCGGGCGGTCAGGGGGTCTGAAGCTTTCTTT.

This clone was recorded many times. This CDR3 is CASSLGHRDTIGYGYTF. CDR3 DNA: TGCGCCAGCAGCTTGGGGCACAGGGATACGATTGGTTATGGCTACACCTTC. The chain is built from TRBV5-1 and TRBJ1-2; possible D gene TRBD1, 6 bases. This CDR3 is 17 amino acids long. The V gene lost 0 bases and the J gene lost 5 bases, with 20 bases spanning the gap. CDR1 is SGHRS and CDR2 is YFSETQ in the germline V gene.

The chain uses TRBV5-6 and TRBJ1-1; D is perhaps TRBD1 (5 bases). The CDR3 has 10 residues. The V end lost 6 bases, the J end lost 8 bases, and 8 bases lay between the germline ends. The germline gives CDR1 SGHDT, CDR2 YYEEEE. The CDR3 region has the DNA TGTGCCAGCACCAGGGACGAAGCTTTCTTT. Protein product: CASTRDEAFF.

This clone has more than one count but fewer than ten. The J gene is TRBJ2-2, the V gene TRBV5-4; the match to TRBD2 covers 11 bases. J was trimmed by 4 bases and V by 0 bases; bases with no gene match: 2. The CDR3 loop spans 16 amino acids. Germline loops: CDR1 SGHNT, CDR2 YYREEE (reference sequence). DNA of the CDR3: TGTGCCAGCAGCTTGGAACTAGCGGGAGCCACCGGGGAGCTGTTTTTT. Translating gives CASSLELAGATGELFF.

The table lists this clone with many counts. The chain couples TRBV2 to TRBJ1-1; D remains unclear. V lost 5 bases and J 1 base, leaving 8 bases between the germline ends. This CDR3 spans 13 amino acids. The germline V gene encodes CDR1 SNHLY and CDR2 FYNNEI. DNA for the CDR3: TGTGCCAGCAGTTCCCGGGAGAACACTGAAGCTTTCTTT. Translated: CASSSRENTEAFF. The full variable domain, with the rest looked up from reference TRBV2 and TRBJ1-1, is EPEVTQTPSHQVTQMGQEVILRCVPISNHLYFYWYRQILGQKVEFLVSFYNNEISEKSEIFDDQFSVERPDGSNFTLKIRSTKLEDSAMYFCASSSRENTEAFFGQGTRLTVV.

The chain couples TRBV6-5 to TRBJ1-2; 7 bases are shared with TRBD1. In germline, CDR1 is MNHEY, CDR2 SVGAGI. The length of the CDR3 is 16 residues. V shed 0 bases and J 2 bases; nucleotides not matched to a gene: 6. The CDR3, as DNA: TGTGCCAGCAGTTACTCCCCGGTACAGGGGAACTATGGCTACACCTTC. It is translated as CASSYSPVQGNYGYTF.

By sample share, this clone is medium-sized. The gene calls are TRBV6-2 or TRBV6-3 and TRBJ1-2; 9 nucleotides align to TRBD1. Germline V gene data show CDR1 as MNHEY and CDR2 as SVGEGT. The ends lost 1 base at V and 6 bases at J; junction bases unmatched: 3. The CDR3 runs 14 residues. The CDR3 region has the DNA TGTGCCAGCAGTTACTGGGACAGGGAAGATGGCTACACCTTC. This encodes CASSYWDREDGYTF.

By proportion, this clone is medium-sized. The V and J genes are TRBV6-1 and TRBJ2-3, with TRBD1 identical over 9 bases. Germline V gene sequence: CDR1 MNHNS, CDR2 SASEGT. The CDR3 length is 13 residues. Trimming took 6 bases from V and 6 from J; bases not matched to a gene: 4. The CDR3 spells CASRRDRADTQYF. CDR3 bases: TGTGCCAGCAGGAGGGACAGGGCGGATACGCAGTATTTT.

In this sample, this clone turned up a few times. This rearrangement joins TRBV6-1 to TRBJ2-1; the D gene could be TRBD1 or TRBD2 (5 bases each). V was clipped by 7 bases and J by 7 bases, with 11 bases between them. The CDR3 contains 12 residues. Germline V lookup: CDR1 MNHNS, CDR2 SASEGT. This chain's CDR3 is CASNDGANEQFF. For the CDR3, the DNA is TGTGCCAGCAACGACGGGGCGAATGAGCAGTTCTTC.